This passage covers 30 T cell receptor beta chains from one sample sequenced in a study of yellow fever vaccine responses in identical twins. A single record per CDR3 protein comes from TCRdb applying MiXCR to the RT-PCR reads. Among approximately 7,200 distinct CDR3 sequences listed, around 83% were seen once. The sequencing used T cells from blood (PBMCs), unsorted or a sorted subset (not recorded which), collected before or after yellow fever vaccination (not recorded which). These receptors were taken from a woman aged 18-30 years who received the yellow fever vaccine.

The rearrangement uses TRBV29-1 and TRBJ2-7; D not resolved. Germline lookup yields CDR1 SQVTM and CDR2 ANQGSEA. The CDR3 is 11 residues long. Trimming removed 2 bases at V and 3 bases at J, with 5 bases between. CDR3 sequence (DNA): TGCAGCGTTGAATCAGGCTACGAGCAGTACTTC. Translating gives CSVESGYEQYF.

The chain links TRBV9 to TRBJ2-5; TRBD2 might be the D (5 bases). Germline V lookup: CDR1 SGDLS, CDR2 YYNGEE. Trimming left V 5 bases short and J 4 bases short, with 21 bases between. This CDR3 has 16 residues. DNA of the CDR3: TGTGCCAGCAGGGATAGACGCCGTACTAGTCGAGAGACCCAGTACTTC. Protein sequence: CASRDRRRTSRETQYF.

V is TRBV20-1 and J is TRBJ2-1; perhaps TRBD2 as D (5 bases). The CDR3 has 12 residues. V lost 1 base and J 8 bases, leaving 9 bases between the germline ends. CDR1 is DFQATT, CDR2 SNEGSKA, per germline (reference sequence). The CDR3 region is CSARAGIYEQFF. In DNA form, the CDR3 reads TGCAGTGCTAGAGCGGGGATATATGAGCAGTTCTTC.

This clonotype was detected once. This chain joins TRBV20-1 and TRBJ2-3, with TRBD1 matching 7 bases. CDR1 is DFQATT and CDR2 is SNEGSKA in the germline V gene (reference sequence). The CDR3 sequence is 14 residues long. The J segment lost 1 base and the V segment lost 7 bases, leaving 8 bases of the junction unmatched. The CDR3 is CSGVTGVRTDTQYF. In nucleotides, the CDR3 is TGCAGTGGAGTCACAGGGGTGCGCACAGATACGCAGTATTTT.

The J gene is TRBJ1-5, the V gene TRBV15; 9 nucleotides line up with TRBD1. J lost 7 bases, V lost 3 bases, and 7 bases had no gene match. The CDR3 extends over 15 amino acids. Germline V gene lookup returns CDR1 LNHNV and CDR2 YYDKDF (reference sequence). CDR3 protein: CATSRDRGVGQPQHF. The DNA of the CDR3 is TGTGCCACCAGCAGGGACAGGGGAGTTGGCCAGCCCCAGCATTTT.

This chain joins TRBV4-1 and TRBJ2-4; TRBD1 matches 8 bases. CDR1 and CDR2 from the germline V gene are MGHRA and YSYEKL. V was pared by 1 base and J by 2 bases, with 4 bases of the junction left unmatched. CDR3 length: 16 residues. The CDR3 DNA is TGCGCCAGCAGCCAAGCCAGGGGGCAATCCAAAAACATTCAGTACTTC. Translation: CASSQARGQSKNIQYF.

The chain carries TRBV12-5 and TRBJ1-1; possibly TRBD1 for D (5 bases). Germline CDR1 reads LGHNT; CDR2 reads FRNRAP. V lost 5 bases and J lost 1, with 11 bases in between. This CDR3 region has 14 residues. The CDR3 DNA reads TGTGCTAGTGGTCCACCAGGGCGGAACACTGAAGCTTTCTTT. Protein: CASGPPGRNTEAFF. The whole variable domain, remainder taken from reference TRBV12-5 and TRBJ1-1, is DARVTQTPRHKVTEMGQEVTMRCQPILGHNTVFWYRQTMMQGLELLAYFRNRAPLDDSGMPKDRFSAEMPDATLATLKIQPSEPRDSAVYFCASGPPGRNTEAFFGQGTRLTVV.

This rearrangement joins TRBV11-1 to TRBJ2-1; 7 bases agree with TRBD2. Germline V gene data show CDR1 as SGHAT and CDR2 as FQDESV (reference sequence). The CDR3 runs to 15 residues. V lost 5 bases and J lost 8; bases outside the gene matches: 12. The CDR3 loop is CASSQSTGTIDEQFF. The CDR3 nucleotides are TGTGCCAGCAGCCAGAGCACCGGGACTATTGATGAGCAGTTCTTC.

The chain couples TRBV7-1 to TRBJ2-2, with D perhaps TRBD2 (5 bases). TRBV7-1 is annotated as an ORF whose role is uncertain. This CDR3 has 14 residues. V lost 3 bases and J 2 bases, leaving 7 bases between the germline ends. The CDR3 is CASSSGVNTGELFF. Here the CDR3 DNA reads TGTGCCAGCAGCTCCGGGGTTAACACCGGGGAGCTGTTTTTT.

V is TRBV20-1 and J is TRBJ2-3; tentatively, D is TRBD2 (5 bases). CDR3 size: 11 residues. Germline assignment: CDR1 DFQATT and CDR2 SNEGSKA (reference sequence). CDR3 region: CTILESDTQYF. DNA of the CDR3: TGCACCATACTAGAGTCAGATACGCAGTATTTT.

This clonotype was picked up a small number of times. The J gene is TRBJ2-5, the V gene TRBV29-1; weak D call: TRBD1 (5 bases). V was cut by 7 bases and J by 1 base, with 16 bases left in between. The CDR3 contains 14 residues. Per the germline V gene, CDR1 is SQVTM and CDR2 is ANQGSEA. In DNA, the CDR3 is TGCAGCGCCGACTCCGGACAACTCCAAGAGACCCAGTACTTC. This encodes CSADSGQLQETQYF.

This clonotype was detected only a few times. DNA of the CDR3: TGTGCCAGCAGTCTCCAGTCAGGACCCCTCCACTTT. This gives the protein CASSLQSGPLHF. V and J are TRBV6-4 and TRBJ1-6; D gene unclear. The CDR3 spans 12 residues. Germline lookup yields CDR1 MRHNA and CDR2 SNTAGT. Deletions cut 5 bases from V and 12 bases from J, with 11 bases between.

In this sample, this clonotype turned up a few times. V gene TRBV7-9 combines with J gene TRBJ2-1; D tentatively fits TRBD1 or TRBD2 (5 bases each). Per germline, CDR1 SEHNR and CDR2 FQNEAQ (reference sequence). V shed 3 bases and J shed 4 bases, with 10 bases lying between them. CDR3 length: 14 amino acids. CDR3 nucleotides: TGTGCCAGCAGCTTCTGGGACGGATACAATGAGCAGTTCTTC. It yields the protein CASSFWDGYNEQFF.

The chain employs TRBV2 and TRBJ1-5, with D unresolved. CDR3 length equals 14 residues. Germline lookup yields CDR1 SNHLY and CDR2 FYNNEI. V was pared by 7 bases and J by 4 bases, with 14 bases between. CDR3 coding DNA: TGTGCCAGCAAAGTTTGGGGTGGGAATCAGCCCCAGCATTTT. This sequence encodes CASKVWGGNQPQHF.

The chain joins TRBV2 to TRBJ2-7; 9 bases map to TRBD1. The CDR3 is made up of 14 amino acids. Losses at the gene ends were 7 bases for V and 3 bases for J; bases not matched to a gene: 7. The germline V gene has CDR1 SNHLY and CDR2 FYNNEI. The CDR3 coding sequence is TGTGCCAGCACCCGATCGGGACAGGGCTACGAGCAGTACTTC. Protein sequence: CASTRSGQGYEQYF. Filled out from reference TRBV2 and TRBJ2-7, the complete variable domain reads EPEVTQTPSHQVTQMGQEVILRCVPISNHLYFYWYRQILGQKVEFLVSFYNNEISEKSEIFDDQFSVERPDGSNFTLKIRSTKLEDSAMYFCASTRSGQGYEQYFGPGTRLTVT.

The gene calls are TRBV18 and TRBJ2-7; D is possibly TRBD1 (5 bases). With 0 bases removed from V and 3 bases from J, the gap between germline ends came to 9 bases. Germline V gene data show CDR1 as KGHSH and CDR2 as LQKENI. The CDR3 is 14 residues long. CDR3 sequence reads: CASSPPDRDYEQYF. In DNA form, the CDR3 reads TGTGCCAGCTCACCACCCGACAGAGACTACGAGCAGTACTTC.

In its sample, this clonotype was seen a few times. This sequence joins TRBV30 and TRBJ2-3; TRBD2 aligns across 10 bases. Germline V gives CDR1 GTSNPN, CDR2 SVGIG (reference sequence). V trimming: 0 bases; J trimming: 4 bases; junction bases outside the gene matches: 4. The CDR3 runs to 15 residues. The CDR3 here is CAWSVPAGGPDTQYF. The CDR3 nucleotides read TGTGCCTGGAGTGTACCAGCGGGGGGGCCAGATACGCAGTATTTT.

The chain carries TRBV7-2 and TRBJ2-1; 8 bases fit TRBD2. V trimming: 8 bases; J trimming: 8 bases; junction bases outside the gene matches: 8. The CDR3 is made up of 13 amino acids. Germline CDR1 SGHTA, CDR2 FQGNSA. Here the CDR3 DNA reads TGTGCCAGCCGCCTAGCGGGTGGCGATGAGCAGTTCTTC. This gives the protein CASRLAGGDEQFF.

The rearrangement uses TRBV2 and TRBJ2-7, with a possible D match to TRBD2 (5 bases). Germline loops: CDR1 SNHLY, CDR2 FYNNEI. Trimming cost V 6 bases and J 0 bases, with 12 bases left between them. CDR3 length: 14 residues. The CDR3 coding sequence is TGTGCCAGCAGGGCGGAGGTCAGCTCCTACGAGCAGTACTTC. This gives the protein CASRAEVSSYEQYF.

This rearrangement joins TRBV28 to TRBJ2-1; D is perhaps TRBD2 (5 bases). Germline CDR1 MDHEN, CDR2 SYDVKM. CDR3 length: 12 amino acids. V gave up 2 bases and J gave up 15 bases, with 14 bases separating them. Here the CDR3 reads CASSLGIDYWFF. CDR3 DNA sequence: TGTGCCAGCAGTTTAGGCATCGACTATTGGTTCTTC.

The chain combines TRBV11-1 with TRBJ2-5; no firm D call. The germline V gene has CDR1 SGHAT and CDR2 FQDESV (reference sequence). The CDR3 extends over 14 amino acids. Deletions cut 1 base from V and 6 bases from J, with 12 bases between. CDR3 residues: CASSLGSGAKTQYF. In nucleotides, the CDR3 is TGTGCCAGCAGCTTAGGCAGTGGTGCCAAGACCCAGTACTTC.

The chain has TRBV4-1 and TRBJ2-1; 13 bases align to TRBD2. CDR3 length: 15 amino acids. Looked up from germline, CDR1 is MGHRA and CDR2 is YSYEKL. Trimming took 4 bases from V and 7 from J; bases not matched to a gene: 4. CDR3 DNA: TGCGCCAGCAGCCCACTGACTAGCGGGAGGAATGAGCAGTTCTTC. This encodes CASSPLTSGRNEQFF.

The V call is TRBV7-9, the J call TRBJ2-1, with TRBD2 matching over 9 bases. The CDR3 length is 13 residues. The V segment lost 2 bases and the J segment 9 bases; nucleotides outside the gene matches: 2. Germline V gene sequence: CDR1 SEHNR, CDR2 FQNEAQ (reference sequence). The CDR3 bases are TGTGCCAGCAGCTTAAGGCGGGAGGGTGAGCAGTTCTTC. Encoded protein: CASSLRREGEQFF.

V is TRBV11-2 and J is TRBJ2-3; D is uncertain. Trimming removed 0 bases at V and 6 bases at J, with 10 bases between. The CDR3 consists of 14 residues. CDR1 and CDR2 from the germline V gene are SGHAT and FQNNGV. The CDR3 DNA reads TGTGCCAGCAGCTTAGAGGGCGAGAATGATACGCAGTATTTT. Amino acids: CASSLEGENDTQYF.

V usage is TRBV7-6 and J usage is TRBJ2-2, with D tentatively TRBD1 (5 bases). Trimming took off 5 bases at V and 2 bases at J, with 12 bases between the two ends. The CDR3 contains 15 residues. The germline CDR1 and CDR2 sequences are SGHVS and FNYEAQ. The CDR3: CASSQLTENTGELFF. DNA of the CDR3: TGTGCCAGCAGCCAACTGACAGAAAACACCGGGGAGCTGTTTTTT.

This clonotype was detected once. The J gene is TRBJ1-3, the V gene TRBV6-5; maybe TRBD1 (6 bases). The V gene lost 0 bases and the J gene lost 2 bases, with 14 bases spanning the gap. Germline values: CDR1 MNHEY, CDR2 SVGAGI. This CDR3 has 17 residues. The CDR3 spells CASSYSTGAGAGNTIYF. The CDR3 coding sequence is TGTGCCAGCAGTTACTCGACAGGAGCTGGGGCTGGAAACACCATATATTTT.

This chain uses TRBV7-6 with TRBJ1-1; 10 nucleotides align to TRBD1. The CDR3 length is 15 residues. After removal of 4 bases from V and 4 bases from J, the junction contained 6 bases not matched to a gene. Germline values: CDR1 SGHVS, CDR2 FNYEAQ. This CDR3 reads CASSYTGQGFTEAFF. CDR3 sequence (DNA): TGTGCCAGCAGCTACACGGGACAGGGGTTCACTGAAGCTTTCTTT.

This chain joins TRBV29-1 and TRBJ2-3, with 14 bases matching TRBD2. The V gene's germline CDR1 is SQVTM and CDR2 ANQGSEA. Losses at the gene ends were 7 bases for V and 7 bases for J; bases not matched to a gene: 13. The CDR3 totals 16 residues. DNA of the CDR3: TGCAGCGCCGGATTCGGGACTAGCGGGAGAAGGAATACGCAGTATTTT. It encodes CSAGFGTSGRRNTQYF.

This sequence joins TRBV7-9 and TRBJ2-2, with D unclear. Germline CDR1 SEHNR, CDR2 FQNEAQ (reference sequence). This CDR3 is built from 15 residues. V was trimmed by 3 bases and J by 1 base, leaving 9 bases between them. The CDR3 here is CASSLNRGNTGELFF. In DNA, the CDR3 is TGTGCCAGCAGCTTGAACAGAGGGAACACCGGGGAGCTGTTTTTT.

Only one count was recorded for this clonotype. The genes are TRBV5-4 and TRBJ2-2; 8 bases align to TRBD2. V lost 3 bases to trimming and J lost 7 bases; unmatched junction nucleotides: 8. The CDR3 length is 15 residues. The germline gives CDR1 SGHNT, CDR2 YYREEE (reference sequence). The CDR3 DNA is TGTGCCAGCAGCTCGCCGGGGGGGCCAAGCGGGGAGCTGTTTTTT. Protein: CASSSPGGPSGELFF.